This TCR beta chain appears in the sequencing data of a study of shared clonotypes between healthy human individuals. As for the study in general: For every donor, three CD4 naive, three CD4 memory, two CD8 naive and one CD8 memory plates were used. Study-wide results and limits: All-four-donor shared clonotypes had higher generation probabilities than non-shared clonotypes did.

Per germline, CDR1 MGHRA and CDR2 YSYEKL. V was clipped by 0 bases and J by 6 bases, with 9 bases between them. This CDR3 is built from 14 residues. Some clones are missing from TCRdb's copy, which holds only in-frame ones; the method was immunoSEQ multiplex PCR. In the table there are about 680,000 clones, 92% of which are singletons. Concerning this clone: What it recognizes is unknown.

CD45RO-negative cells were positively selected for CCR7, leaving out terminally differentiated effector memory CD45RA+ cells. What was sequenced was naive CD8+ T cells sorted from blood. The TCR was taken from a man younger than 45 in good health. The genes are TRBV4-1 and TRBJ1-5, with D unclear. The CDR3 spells CASSQEAGLQPQHF. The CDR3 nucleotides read TGCGCCAGCAGCCAAGAAGCGGGCCTTCAGCCCCAGCATTTT.